These T cell receptor beta chains were read from a single sample in a study of CD8+CD57+ T cells in acquired aplastic anemia. TCRdb redid the calling of the reads with MiXCR, one entry per CDR3 protein. Here the sample spans 75,000 to 80,000 distinct CDR3 sequences, roughly 70% being singletons. The sequenced material came from sorted CD4+, CD8+, or CD8+CD57+ T cells (not recorded which) from PBMCs. The receptors here all came from a human donor with aplastic anemia. Each CDR3 is given without its conserved first and last residue.

V gene: TRBV12-3/TRBV12-4
CDR3 length: 15
CDR3 protein: ASSTRDRTGARVGYT

V gene: TRBV2
CDR3 length: 14
CDR3 protein: ASSDGTGDRNSPLH

V gene: TRBV9
CDR3 length: 14
CDR3 protein: ASSAIPNLGTDTQY

V gene: TRBV20-1
CDR3 length: 11
CDR3 protein: SALRGGNQPQH

V gene: TRBV29-1
CDR3 length: 10
CDR3 protein: SVVGQEETQY

V gene: TRBV10-3
CDR3 length: 12
CDR3 protein: AISGTGRGDTQY

V gene: TRBV19
CDR3 length: 13
CDR3 protein: ASSPITGGNSPLH

V gene: TRBV7-2
CDR3 length: 16
CDR3 protein: ASSLSGTGGTVNTEAF

V gene: TRBV9
CDR3 length: 13
CDR3 protein: ASSVVGSGAYEQY

V gene: TRBV2
CDR3 length: 10
CDR3 protein: ASKDRVDGYT

V gene: TRBV2
CDR3 length: 14
CDR3 protein: AISDPNLGSGNTIY

V gene: TRBV11-1
CDR3 length: 13
CDR3 protein: ASSLPGLDLDTQY

V gene: TRBV5-1
CDR3 length: 11
CDR3 protein: ASSSTGYGEQY

V gene: TRBV10-3
CDR3 length: 13
CDR3 protein: AISEVSRDGETQY

V gene: TRBV2
CDR3 length: 12
CDR3 protein: ASSAQGRNQPQH

V gene: TRBV20-1
CDR3 length: 13
CDR3 protein: SARPPVPNTGELF

V gene: TRBV29-1
CDR3 length: 10
CDR3 protein: SVGLEQETQY

V gene: TRBV19
CDR3 length: 13
CDR3 protein: ASSVLAGGPYEQY

V gene: TRBV29-1
CDR3 length: 11
CDR3 protein: SVGGQVGTEAF

V gene: TRBV24-1
CDR3 length: 10
CDR3 protein: ATSDFSGRQF

V gene: TRBV15
CDR3 length: 11
CDR3 protein: ATSRQGASRQF

V gene: TRBV7-8
CDR3 length: 13
CDR3 protein: ASSFLQMNTGELF

V gene: TRBV5-1
CDR3 length: 11
CDR3 protein: ASSLADGFWQY

V gene: TRBV7-7
CDR3 length: 11
CDR3 protein: ASSLGSNYEQY

V gene: TRBV7-9
CDR3 length: 13
CDR3 protein: ASSTQGKWAYEQY

V gene: TRBV19
CDR3 length: 12
CDR3 protein: ATATGDLQETQY

V gene: TRBV7-3
CDR3 length: 11
CDR3 protein: ASSIQQGQPQH

V gene: TRBV10-3
CDR3 length: 11
CDR3 protein: AISGTSNQPQH

V gene: TRBV10-3
CDR3 length: 13
CDR3 protein: AISGTGRNTGELF

V gene: TRBV29-1
CDR3 length: 13
CDR3 protein: SVVWGLSDSYEQY

V gene: TRBV7-9
CDR3 length: 10
CDR3 protein: ASSPHGGEAF

V gene: TRBV9
CDR3 length: 13
CDR3 protein: ASTEGTSFTNEQY

V gene: TRBV9
CDR3 length: 13
CDR3 protein: ASSRTGTGIYGYT

V gene: TRBV2
CDR3 length: 11
CDR3 protein: ASNTGPGQPQH

V gene: TRBV9
CDR3 length: 10
CDR3 protein: ASKGINTEAF

V gene: TRBV25-1
CDR3 length: 14
CDR3 protein: ASSLIRRGHTDTQY

V gene: TRBV5-1
CDR3 length: 16
CDR3 protein: ASSLGGWGSASNQPQH

V gene: TRBV25-1
CDR3 length: 10
CDR3 protein: ASSESVSEQY

V gene: TRBV20-1
CDR3 length: 9
CDR3 protein: SARQDRQVH

V gene: TRBV9
CDR3 length: 14
CDR3 protein: ASSVGSSGRGDTQY

V gene: TRBV19
CDR3 length: 10
CDR3 protein: ASSSRLAEQY

V gene: TRBV29-1
CDR3 length: 11
CDR3 protein: STRTGRDGELF

V gene: TRBV20-1
CDR3 length: 13
CDR3 protein: SATLLLRSPDTQY

V gene: TRBV4-2
CDR3 length: 13
CDR3 protein: ASSQGTGNNSPLH

V gene: TRBV7-9
CDR3 length: 11
CDR3 protein: ASSLPLPYEQY

V gene: TRBV11-2
CDR3 length: 13
CDR3 protein: ASSLGGSSYNEQS

V gene: TRBV10-3
CDR3 length: 13
CDR3 protein: AIRLQGSLDIGYT